This T cell receptor (beta chain) was recovered during a study of CD8+ T cells in alopecia areata (dated by TCRdb to the late 2010s). Regarding the complete study: The treated patients took part in an open-label pilot trial in which moderate-to-severe alopecia areata was treated with oral tofacitinib at 5 to 10 mg twice daily. Patients received tofacitinib for 6 to 18 months and were then followed off drug for 6 months to check for delayed response and recurrence. In humans, TCRbeta sequencing was performed on scalp tissue and on sorted CD4+ and CD8+ peripheral blood T cells from healthy controls and from patients with patchy or totalis/universalis alopecia areata. The SALT score, which quantifies the percentage of affected scalp surface area, was used to measure disease severity in treated patients. RNA was extracted with the PAXgene miRNA kit for fixed scalp, the miRNeasy kit for PBMCs, and the RNeasy kit for mouse skin. High-throughput TCRbeta sequencing was used to examine T cell clonal expansion in alopecia areata in both the C3H/HeJ mouse model and human patients. Biopsies were taken from tofacitinib-treated patients at baseline and again at 4 and 24 weeks into treatment, and several of those patients also had a later scalp biopsy. Clonality in the scalp was compared among normal scalp (n=4), patchy alopecia areata scalp (n=8), and alopecia totalis/universalis scalp (n=8). immunoSEQ multiplex PCR using 35 Vbeta forward primers and 13 Jbeta reverse primers was used to amplify TCRbeta CDR3 regions. The research as a whole found: Tofacitinib significantly lowered scalp clonality and the number of expanded CD8+ clones among the top 100 scalp clones. Because the treated cohort was small and included a single nonresponder, larger studies are needed to assess links between baseline CD8+ expansion and response. Compared with normal scalp, lesional scalp had higher clonality and more expanded CD8+ clones, particularly in alopecia totalis/universalis, a pattern that suggests antigenic drive. Unlike mouse skin, where gammadelta T cells dominate, normal human skin contains resident alphabeta T cells that get sequenced too, which complicates analysis of the scalp TCR repertoire. During tofacitinib treatment, many expanded lesional clones stuck around in both scalp and blood, and this persistence may partly explain why relapse happens after treatment is stopped. Compared with mice, TCR sequences shared between patients were less clear, possibly partly because of HLA diversity across the patient population.

The CDR3, from cysteine to phenylalanine, totals 11 residues. CDR3 DNA is the only sequence kept; it has 33 bases, read in frame from the first base. From the germline V gene (reference sequence), CDR1 is LNHDA and CDR2 is SQIVND. V is cut by 6 bases and J by 5 bases, and the space between the germline ends is 7 bases. Libraries were made using the immunoSEQ multiplex PCR assay. RNA was extracted from all samples and reverse transcribed into cDNA as template for TCR sequencing. SuperScript III was used to make first-strand cDNA, primed with a 2:1 mix of oligo-dT and random hexamers. Amplification bias was assessed with a synthetic immune receptor repertoire, and residual bias was removed computationally. On the study's bioinformatics: Raw reads were preprocessed for error removal, and CDR3 was defined according to IMGT conventions as running from the conserved cysteine to phenylalanine. To get clonality, Shannon entropy was normalized by log2 of the number of productive unique TCRs and the result was subtracted from 1. Whether scalp clones were CD4 or CD8 was inferred by matching scalp TCRbeta sequences against CD4 and CD8 repertoires sorted from blood. Held by TCRdb, this immuneACCESS table contains in-frame sequences only and omits some clones. Under half of the omission traces to an unresolved V gene where checked; the cause of the rest is unknown. The DNA gave D and trimming, while V, J and clone size come from that table. Counted in this sample were roughly 180,000 clones; about 53% of them appeared once. Approximately 10% of the sample lies in the top ten.

This clone showed up just a few times. This receptor's antigen is unknown. It has no much larger one-base neighbor in the sample; base qualities were not kept. What this sample's time point label stands for: roughly 24 weeks on oral tofacitinib. According to the study, the label for this sample's treatment or condition signals: oral pan-JAK inhibitor, 5-10 mg twice daily. Lesional scalp punch biopsies and peripheral blood were collected from alopecia areata patients. After PBMCs were isolated by density centrifugation and stained for CD3, CD4 and CD8, a FACSAria was used to sort CD4+ and CD8+ T cells.

The chain links TRBV19 with TRBJ1-1; no D gene is confidently identified. The clonotype originates from a human donor with alopecia areata. Sequences were derived from CD8+ T cells sorted from blood, sampled at week 24, from a patient treated with tofacitinib. The sequenced DNA is TGTGCCAGTAGGTTGGGGACTGAAGCTTTCTTT. It encodes CASRLGTEAFF.